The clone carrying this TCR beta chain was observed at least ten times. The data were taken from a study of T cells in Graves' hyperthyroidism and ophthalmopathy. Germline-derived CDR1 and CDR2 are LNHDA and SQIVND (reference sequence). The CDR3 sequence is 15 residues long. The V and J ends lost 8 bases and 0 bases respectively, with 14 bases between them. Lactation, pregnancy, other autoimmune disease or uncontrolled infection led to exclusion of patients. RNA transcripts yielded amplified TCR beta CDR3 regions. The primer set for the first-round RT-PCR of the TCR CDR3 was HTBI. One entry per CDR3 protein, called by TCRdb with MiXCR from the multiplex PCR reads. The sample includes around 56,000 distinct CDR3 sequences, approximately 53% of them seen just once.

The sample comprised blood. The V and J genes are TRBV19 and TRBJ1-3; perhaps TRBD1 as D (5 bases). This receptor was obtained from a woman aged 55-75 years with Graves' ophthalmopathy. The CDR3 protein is CASSSTELSGNTIYF. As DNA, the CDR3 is TGTGCCAGTTCTTCGACAGAACTCTCTGGAAACACCATATATTTT.